This T cell receptor (beta chain) derives from a study of T cell clones after liver transplantation. Study details: Samples came from ITN030ST, which attempted immunosuppression withdrawal within 2 years of liver transplantation. Three of the eight recipients were HCV-positive; the rest had non-autoimmune, non-viral transplant indications. Until 12-24 months post-transplant, subjects got standard immunosuppression and no induction.

V was trimmed by 6 bases and J by 0 bases, leaving 12 bases between them. The CDR3 consists of 15 residues. The germline V gene has CDR1 MGHRA and CDR2 YSYEKL. This clone occurred once. Unstimulated PBMCs were sorted into CD3+CD4+ and CD3+CD8+ populations. The table came from immunoSEQ multiplex PCR; TCRdb's copy has only in-frame clones and leaves some out. Of approximately 68,000 clones listed, under 90% are singletons. This chain connects TRBV4-1 to TRBJ2-1, with D perhaps TRBD2 (6 bases). This receptor was obtained from a human donor who received a liver transplant. Sequencing used CD4+ T cells from blood, obtained before liver transplant. The CDR3: CASSLAESSYNEQFF. In DNA form, the CDR3 reads TGCGCCAGCAGTTTAGCGGAGAGCTCCTACAATGAGCAGTTCTTC.